This paragraph covers one T cell receptor (beta chain) sequence. The CDR3 is 11 amino acids. The germline V and J ends were trimmed by 4 bases and 5 bases, with 5 bases remaining between them. In germline, CDR1 is SGHTA, CDR2 FQGNSA. This sample is drawn from a study of control samples from healthy donors and cancer patients. Measured with immunoSEQ multiplex PCR; TCRdb has only the in-frame clones, and not every one. Among fewer than 70,000 clones, approximately 84% were seen once, and the ten largest hold roughly 3.1%. This sequence originates from a woman aged 50 to 65 with lung cancer. The sequencing input was PBMCs. J is TRBJ2-5 and V is TRBV7-2, with D uncertain. The CDR3 DNA is TGTGCCAGCAGCTCGGCGGAGACCCAGTACTTC. It encodes CASSSAETQYF.